The 19 T cell receptor beta chains below were found in one sample sequenced in a study of CD8+ T cells in alopecia areata. Isolated RNA was reverse transcribed into cDNA used as the sequencing template. Profiled with immunoSEQ multiplex PCR; TCRdb holds only in-frame clones, not every one. The profile covers hundreds of thousands of clones, with 55% to 70% appearing a single time and about 1.8% taken by the ten largest. Treatment defined: oral pan-JAK inhibitor, 5-10 mg twice daily. The source material was CD4+ T cells sorted from blood, sampled at week 24, from a patient treated with tofacitinib. These receptors came from a human donor with alopecia areata.

This clone was seen more than once but under ten times. The chain links TRBV29-1 to TRBJ2-7; 8 bases line up with TRBD1. Germline assignment: CDR1 SQVTM and CDR2 ANQGSEA. The CDR3 contains 12 residues. Losses at the gene ends were 6 bases for V and 5 bases for J; bases not matched to a gene: 6. The CDR3 bases are TGCAGCGTGGGGGACAGGCTCCACGAGCAGTACTTC. Encoded protein: CSVGDRLHEQYF.

This clone was seen more than once but under ten times. The chain has TRBV28 and TRBJ1-2; D call uncertain. Trimming stripped 4 bases from V and 4 bases from J, with 10 bases between. The CDR3 is 13 residues long. Germline V gives CDR1 MDHEN, CDR2 SYDVKM. The CDR3 protein is CASSSGRLYGYTF. The CDR3 region has the DNA TGTGCCAGCAGTTCGGGCCGCCTCTATGGCTACACCTTC.

This clone turned up a few times. The gene calls are TRBV20-1 and TRBJ1-2, with no clear D. Germline CDR1 is DFQATT and CDR2 is SNEGSKA (reference sequence). This CDR3 has 11 amino acids. V lost 6 bases to trimming and J lost 3 bases, with 8 bases between them. The CDR3 protein is CSAQDYYGYTF. CDR3 DNA: TGCAGTGCGCAAGACTACTATGGCTACACCTTC.

This sequence joins TRBV30 and TRBJ1-1; D is undetermined. Germline V gene sequence: CDR1 GTSNPN, CDR2 SVGIG (reference sequence). CDR3 size: 13 residues. The V end was cut by 7 bases, the J end by 4 bases, with 16 bases between. CDR3 sequence reads: CAYAYVSSTEAFF. CDR3 coding DNA: TGTGCCTACGCGTACGTATCGAGCACTGAAGCTTTCTTT.

V gene TRBV6-5 combines with J gene TRBJ2-3; 9 bases align to TRBD2. V gave up 7 bases and J gave up 0 bases; unmatched junction bases: 5. The germline CDR1 and CDR2 sequences are MNHEY and SVGAGI. The CDR3 loop spans 15 amino acids. CDR3 nucleotide sequence: TGTGCCAGCAATCAGCGGGGGGCGAGCACAGATACGCAGTATTTT. Protein sequence: CASNQRGASTDTQYF.

The rearrangement links TRBV7-9 to TRBJ2-7, with D uncertain. V lost 1 base and J lost 6, with 10 bases in between. The CDR3 extends over 13 amino acids. Germline V gives CDR1 SEHNR, CDR2 FQNEAQ (reference sequence). The chain's CDR3 is CASSLVVESEQYF. The CDR3 nucleotides read TGTGCCAGCAGCTTAGTCGTAGAATCCGAGCAGTACTTC.

This clone turned up a few times. This chain joins TRBV2 and TRBJ1-2; possibly TRBD1 for D (6 bases). Trimming cost V 4 bases and J 2 bases, with 8 bases left between them. The germline gives CDR1 SNHLY, CDR2 FYNNEI. The CDR3 length is 13 residues. The CDR3 region has the DNA TGTGCCAGCAGTGGACAGGAAAACTATGGCTACACCTTC. Its translation: CASSGQENYGYTF.

The J gene is TRBJ2-5, the V gene TRBV29-1; 9 bases fit TRBD2. The V and J ends lost 6 bases and 4 bases, in that order; junction bases with no gene match: 6. The CDR3 is 13 residues long. Germline-derived CDR1 and CDR2 are SQVTM and ANQGSEA. CDR3 bases: TGCAGCGTCCGGGGACTAGCCATAGAGACCCAGTACTTC. Its protein product is CSVRGLAIETQYF.

For this clone: An end of the junction differs from the germline gene, which may be a read error. The chain carries TRBV7-7 and TRBJ2-5; 8 bases fit TRBD2. The CDR3 is 15 residues long. Per the germline V gene, CDR1 is SSHAT and CDR2 is FNYEAQ (reference sequence). Written as DNA, the CDR3 is TGTGCTAGCACCAAGACCGGGGGGGCAGGAGAGACCCAGTACTTC. It translates to CASTKTGGAGETQYF.

This clone was seen only a few times. The chain carries TRBV7-9 and TRBJ1-2; D remains ambiguous. The length of the CDR3 is 13 residues. The V end lost 5 bases, the J end lost 7 bases, and 14 bases lay between the germline ends. CDR1 and CDR2 from the germline V gene are SEHNR and FQNEAQ (reference sequence). The CDR3 reads CASSRTEEGGYTF. The CDR3 DNA follows: TGTGCCAGCAGCCGGACTGAAGAAGGTGGCTACACCTTC.

The chain combines TRBV4-2 with TRBJ2-3; perhaps TRBD2 as D (5 bases). The CDR3 length is 14 residues. The germline V gene has CDR1 LGHNA and CDR2 YNFKEQ. V lost 4 bases and J lost 9, with 17 bases in between. CDR3 DNA: TGTGCCAGCAGCCTCGCGAGTATCGGCGGGACGCAGTATTTT. Its translation is CASSLASIGGTQYF.

J is TRBJ2-5 and V is TRBV30; D is uncertain. The CDR3 is 11 amino acids. V was cut by 5 bases and J by 5 bases, with 9 bases left in between. The germline V gene has CDR1 GTSNPN and CDR2 SVGIG (reference sequence). The CDR3 bases are TGTGCCTGGGAAAACCCGGAGACCCAGTACTTC. It specifies CAWENPETQYF.

V usage is TRBV6-1 and J usage is TRBJ1-2; possibly TRBD1 for D (6 bases). V lost 2 bases, J lost 5 bases, and 12 bases lay in between. Germline CDR1 and CDR2: MNHNS and SASEGT. This CDR3 is built from 14 residues. CDR3 DNA: TGTGCCAGCAGTGAATATAGGGGGGTTTATGGCTACACCTTC. Its translation: CASSEYRGVYGYTF.

V and J are TRBV7-9 and TRBJ1-2; maybe TRBD1 (5 bases). The V and J ends lost 6 bases and 7 bases respectively, with 9 bases between them. The CDR3 extends over 11 amino acids. CDR1 is SEHNR, CDR2 FQNEAQ, per germline (reference sequence). In DNA, the CDR3 is TGTGCCAGCAGTCCGCAGGGTGGCTACACCTTC. Protein sequence: CASSPQGGYTF.

The chain uses TRBV15 and TRBJ2-2; D may be TRBD2 (6 bases). There are 14 residues in the CDR3. Germline CDR1 and CDR2: LNHNV and YYDKDF (reference sequence). V was trimmed by 4 bases and J by 5 bases, leaving 11 bases between them. The chain's CDR3 is CATSNGGGTGELFF. CDR3 nucleotides: TGTGCCACCAGCAATGGGGGAGGAACCGGGGAGCTGTTTTTT.

The chain recombines TRBV6-5 with TRBJ2-3, with D possibly being TRBD1 (6 bases). The CDR3 totals 13 residues. V shed 6 bases and J shed 5 bases, with 12 bases lying between them. The germline CDR1 and CDR2 sequences are MNHEY and SVGAGI. CDR3: CASSSSRGDTQYF. CDR3 coding DNA: TGTGCCAGCAGCTCCTCCAGGGGAGATACGCAGTATTTT.

CDR3 in amino acids: CAWSARTGELFF. The DNA of the CDR3 is TGTGCCTGGAGTGCGAGGACCGGGGAGCTGTTTTTT. V is TRBV30 and J is TRBJ2-2; D gene unclear. Germline V gives CDR1 GTSNPN, CDR2 SVGIG (reference sequence). The V end was cut by 1 base, the J end by 5 bases, with 5 bases between. This CDR3 region has 12 residues.

The CDR3 reads CASSFGGELFF. CDR3 bases: TGTGCCAGCAGCTTCGGCGGGGAGCTGTTTTTT. This chain uses TRBV5-6 with TRBJ2-2; D remains ambiguous. V was pared by 2 bases and J by 7 bases, with 3 bases between. This CDR3 has 11 amino acids. From germline, CDR1 is SGHDT and CDR2 YYEEEE.

This clone was seen just once. This chain links TRBV30 with TRBJ2-3; tentatively, D is TRBD2 (6 bases). V gave up 0 bases and J gave up 3 bases, with 22 bases separating them. The germline V gene has CDR1 GTSNPN and CDR2 SVGIG (reference sequence). The CDR3 loop spans 18 amino acids. In DNA, the CDR3 is TGTGCCTGGAGTGTATCGCGAGGGCACAGGAGGGAGACAGATACGCAGTATTTT. It encodes CAWSVSRGHRRETDTQYF.